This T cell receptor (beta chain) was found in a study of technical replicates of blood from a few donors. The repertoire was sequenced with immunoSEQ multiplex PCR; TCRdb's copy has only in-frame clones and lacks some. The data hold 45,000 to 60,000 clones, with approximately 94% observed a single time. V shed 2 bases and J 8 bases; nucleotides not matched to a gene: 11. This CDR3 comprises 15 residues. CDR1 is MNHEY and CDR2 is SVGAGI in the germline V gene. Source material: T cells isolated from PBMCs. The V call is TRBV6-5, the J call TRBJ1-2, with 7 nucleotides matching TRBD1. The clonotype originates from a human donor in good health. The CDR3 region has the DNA TGTGCCAGCAGTTACATAGACAGGGCCCATAGGGGCTACACCTTC. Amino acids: CASSYIDRAHRGYTF.